Below, 15 T cell receptor beta chains from the same sample are listed, as sequenced in a study of blood T cells in healthy people across ages. Sample-barcoded 5' priming and a J-beta primer mix drove a second PCR of about 6 to 12 cycles. TCRdb redid the calling of the 5' RACE reads with MiXCR, one entry per CDR3 protein. Among just over 1 million distinct CDR3 sequences listed, 40% to 50% were seen once. The specimen was blood. Every receptor here comes from an older woman in good health.

This chain links TRBV10-3 with TRBJ2-7, with 8 bases identical to TRBD1. This CDR3 spans 14 amino acids. The ends lost 7 bases at V and 5 bases at J; junction bases unmatched: 10. Germline CDR1 ENHRY, CDR2 SYGVKD. The CDR3 region is CAINLGDRSDEQYF. CDR3 nucleotide sequence: TGTGCCATCAACCTCGGGGACAGGTCTGACGAGCAGTACTTC.

This clonotype was observed a few times. The chain carries TRBV10-3 and TRBJ2-5, with D maybe TRBD1 (5 bases). CDR3 size: 15 residues. CDR1 is ENHRY, CDR2 SYGVKD, per germline. V shed 2 bases and J shed 4 bases, with 14 bases lying between them. The DNA of the CDR3 is TGTGCCATCAGTGAGGTACAGGCCTCGGGAGAGACCCAGTACTTC. Its protein product is CAISEVQASGETQYF.

As concerns this clonotype: At one end the junction does not follow the germline gene, possibly because of a read error. The J gene is TRBJ1-4, the V gene TRBV16; 9 nucleotides match TRBD1. The CDR3 totals 16 residues. From germline, CDR1 is KGHSY and CDR2 FQNENV. The CDR3 loop reads CASSQSITGGDEKLFF. For the CDR3, the DNA is TGCGCCAGCAGCCAATCGATAACAGGGGGCGATGAAAAACTGTTTTTT.

The chain recombines TRBV29-1 with TRBJ2-3, with D uncertain. Germline CDR1 and CDR2: SQVTM and ANQGSEA. The ends were cut back, 6 bases at V and 5 bases at J, with 15 bases in the middle. The CDR3 is 13 amino acids. CDR3 nucleotide sequence: TGCAGCGTGGTCCCAGGAGAATTAGATACGCAGTATTTT. Amino acids: CSVVPGELDTQYF.

This chain links TRBV28 with TRBJ1-1; no clear D gene. Per the germline V gene, CDR1 is MDHEN and CDR2 is SYDVKM. Deletions cut 2 bases from V and 8 bases from J, with 9 bases between. The CDR3 extends over 12 amino acids. The CDR3 bases are TGTGCCAGCAGTTTACGCCGACAAGAAGCTTTCTTT. This codes for CASSLRRQEAFF.

J is TRBJ2-1 and V is TRBV29-1, with 14 bases aligning to TRBD2. CDR3 length: 15 amino acids. Trimming took 7 bases from V and 4 from J; bases not matched to a gene: 6. Looked up from germline, CDR1 is SQVTM and CDR2 is ANQGSEA. This chain's CDR3 is CSALGTSGRYNEQFF. CDR3 DNA: TGCAGCGCCCTAGGGACTAGCGGGAGATACAATGAGCAGTTCTTC.

In DNA form, the CDR3 reads TGTGCCAGCAGCTCGGTGGACAGGGGTGACTATGGCTACACCTTC. This gives the protein CASSSVDRGDYGYTF. This chain uses TRBV7-9 with TRBJ1-2; 9 bases line up with TRBD1. The CDR3 consists of 15 residues. V shed 4 bases and J 3 bases; nucleotides not matched to a gene: 6. Germline CDR1 SEHNR, CDR2 FQNEAQ (reference sequence).

The chain carries TRBV15 and TRBJ2-1, with unresolved D. The CDR3 covers 14 residues. V dropped 8 bases and J dropped 0 bases, with 11 bases sitting between them. Germline CDR1 is LNHNV and CDR2 is YYDKDF (reference sequence). The CDR3 spells CATRGQSSYNEQFF. The DNA for the CDR3 is TGTGCCACCCGCGGCCAAAGCTCCTACAATGAGCAGTTCTTC.

This clonotype showed up just a few times. The rearrangement joins TRBV3-1 to TRBJ2-1, with 7 bases fitting TRBD2. The junction had 6 bases not matched to a gene; V was cut back by 3 bases and J by 4 bases. The CDR3 contains 15 residues. CDR1 and CDR2 from the germline V gene are LGHDT and YNNKEL (reference sequence). As DNA, the CDR3 is TGTGCCAGCAGCCACGGCCGAGCGGGGTACAATGAGCAGTTCTTC. It codes for CASSHGRAGYNEQFF.

This clonotype occurred a few times. The J gene is TRBJ2-5, the V gene TRBV15; possibly TRBD1 or TRBD2 for D (5 bases each). In germline, CDR1 is LNHNV, CDR2 YYDKDF (reference sequence). The V gene lost 1 base and the J gene lost 6 bases, with 15 bases spanning the gap. This CDR3 has 15 residues. The CDR3 sequence: CATSRVGARVQTQYF. CDR3 nucleotides: TGTGCCACCAGCAGAGTTGGGGCGAGGGTACAGACCCAGTACTTC.

In this sample, this clonotype turned up a few times. The rearrangement uses TRBV3-1 and TRBJ2-4; TRBD1 matches at 9 bases. The end of the DNA fits TRBJ2-7 better, so the J call may be wrong. Germline V gene sequence: CDR1 LGHDT, CDR2 YNNKEL (reference sequence). This CDR3 is 16 amino acids long. The CDR3 DNA is TGTGCCAGCAGCCATGGTACGGGACAGGGTCCCTACGAGCAGTACTTC. Its protein product is CASSHGTGQGPYEQYF.

Only a few counts were recorded for this clonotype. The chain employs TRBV27 and TRBJ2-1; 13 bases line up with TRBD2. The J segment lost 9 bases and the V segment lost 5 bases, leaving 4 bases of the junction unmatched. The CDR3 is 14 residues long. Germline V lookup: CDR1 MNHEY, CDR2 SMNVEV (reference sequence). DNA of the CDR3: TGTGCCAGCAGTACACTAGCGGGAGGGCCTGAGCAGTTCTTC. It codes for CASSTLAGGPEQFF.

A few counts support this clonotype. The chain joins TRBV4-1 to TRBJ2-7; 12 bases fit TRBD1. J gave up 3 bases and V 4 bases, and 7 bases lay outside the gene matches. The germline gives CDR1 MGHRA, CDR2 YSYEKL. The CDR3 has 16 residues. CDR3 bases: TGCGCCAGCAGCCCAAACCGGGACAGGGGGCTCTACGAGCAGTACTTC. Translation gives CASSPNRDRGLYEQYF.

This clonotype has more than one count but fewer than ten. This chain uses TRBV15 with TRBJ1-5, with a tentative D call TRBD1 (5 bases). The V end was cut by 1 base, the J end by 8 bases, with 9 bases between. Germline CDR1 is LNHNV and CDR2 is YYDKDF (reference sequence). This CDR3 is 13 amino acids long. The CDR3 DNA sequence: TGTGCCACCAGCAGAGTGGGGACGGAGCCCCAGCATTTT. Translated, it gives CATSRVGTEPQHF.

The genes are TRBV7-9 and TRBJ2-1; D remains ambiguous. The CDR3 length is 17 residues. CDR1 is SEHNR and CDR2 is FQNEAQ in the germline V gene (reference sequence). Deletions cut 1 base from V and 6 bases from J, with 19 bases between. This CDR3 reads CASSLVGPSKSGNEQFF. Here the CDR3 DNA reads TGTGCCAGCAGCTTAGTCGGACCCTCGAAGTCTGGCAATGAGCAGTTCTTC.